The TCR beta chain described here comes from a study of somatic mutations in cytotoxic T cells in rheumatoid arthritis. Overall study context: A subset of V beta antibody-stained T-cell populations was isolated by flow sorting, reaching nearly 100% purity, and this subset included V beta1+ cells that went on to TCRB sequencing.

Study-wide results and caveats: Any difference in CD8+ T-cell clonality between patients who had rheumatoid arthritis and healthy controls who were age-matched was not statistically significant.

CDR1 is SGHDT, CDR2 YYEEEE, per germline. Between the trimmed V and J ends, which lost 4 bases and 3 bases, there was a span of 7 bases. CDR3 length: 12 amino acids. Concerning this clone: Its antigen is not identified.

As processed by the authors: Matching published virus-specific TCRB sequences was rare for patient CD8+ clones that were larger than 1%. Profiled with immunoSEQ multiplex PCR; TCRdb holds only in-frame clones, not every one. D and trimming come from the DNA, and the V and J calls and clone size come from that table. The sample consists of tens of thousands of clones, 80% to 90% of them appearing once. The J gene is TRBJ1-1, the V gene TRBV5-6; D may be TRBD1 (6 bases). Sample: CD8+ T cells sorted from blood. The receptor's source is an adult with rheumatoid arthritis. The CDR3 here is CASSRGDTEAFF. CDR3 nucleotide sequence: TGTGCCAGCAGCAGGGGGGACACTGAAGCTTTCTTT.